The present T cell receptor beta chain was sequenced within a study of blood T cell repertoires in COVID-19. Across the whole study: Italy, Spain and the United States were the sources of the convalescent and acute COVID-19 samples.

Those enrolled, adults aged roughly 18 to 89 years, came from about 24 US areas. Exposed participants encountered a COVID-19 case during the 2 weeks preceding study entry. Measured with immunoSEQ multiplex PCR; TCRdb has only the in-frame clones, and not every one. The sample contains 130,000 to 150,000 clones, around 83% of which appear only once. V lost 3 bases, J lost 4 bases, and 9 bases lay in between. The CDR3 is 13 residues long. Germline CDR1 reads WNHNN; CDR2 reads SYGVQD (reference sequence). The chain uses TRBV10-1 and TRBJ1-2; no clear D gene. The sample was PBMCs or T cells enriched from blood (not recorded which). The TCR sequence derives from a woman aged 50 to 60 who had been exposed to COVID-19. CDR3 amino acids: CASSENRFYGYTF. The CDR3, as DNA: TGCGCCAGCAGTGAAAATCGGTTCTATGGCTACACCTTC.